This T cell receptor beta chain came from a study of T cell repertoires in cytomegalovirus infection. This clonotype appeared a few times. TCRdb re-called the reads with MiXCR, one entry per CDR3 protein. The table shows 150,000 to 200,000 distinct CDR3 sequences, with approximately 20% occurring only once. Material: PBMCs. The receptor was isolated from a human donor in good health (CMV status not recorded). Some clones in this sample may be carry-over from other donors' samples.

CDR3 coding DNA: TGCAGTGCTAGAGCCCAGGGCCCAGATACGCAGTATTTT. This codes for CSARAQGPDTQYF. V is TRBV20-1 and J is TRBJ2-3; possibly TRBD1 for D (5 bases). This CDR3 has 13 amino acids. The V gene's germline CDR1 is DFQATT and CDR2 SNEGSKA (reference sequence). V gave up 1 base and J gave up 4 bases, with 9 bases separating them.